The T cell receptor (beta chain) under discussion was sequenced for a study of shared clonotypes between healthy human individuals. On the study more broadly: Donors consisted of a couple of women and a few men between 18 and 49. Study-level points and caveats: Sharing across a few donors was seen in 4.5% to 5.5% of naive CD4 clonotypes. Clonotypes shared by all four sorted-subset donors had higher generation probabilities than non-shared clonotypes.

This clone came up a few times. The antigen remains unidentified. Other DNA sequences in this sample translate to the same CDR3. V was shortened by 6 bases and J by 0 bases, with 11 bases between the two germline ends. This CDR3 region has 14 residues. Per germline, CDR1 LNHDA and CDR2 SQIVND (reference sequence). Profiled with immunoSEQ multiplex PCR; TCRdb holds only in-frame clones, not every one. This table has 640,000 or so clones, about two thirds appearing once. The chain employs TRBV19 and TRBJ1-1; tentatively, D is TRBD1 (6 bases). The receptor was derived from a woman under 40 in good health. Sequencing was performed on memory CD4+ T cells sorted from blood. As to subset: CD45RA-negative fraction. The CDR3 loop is CASSTGQMNTEAFF. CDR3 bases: TGTGCCAGTAGCACTGGACAGATGAACACTGAAGCTTTCTTT.